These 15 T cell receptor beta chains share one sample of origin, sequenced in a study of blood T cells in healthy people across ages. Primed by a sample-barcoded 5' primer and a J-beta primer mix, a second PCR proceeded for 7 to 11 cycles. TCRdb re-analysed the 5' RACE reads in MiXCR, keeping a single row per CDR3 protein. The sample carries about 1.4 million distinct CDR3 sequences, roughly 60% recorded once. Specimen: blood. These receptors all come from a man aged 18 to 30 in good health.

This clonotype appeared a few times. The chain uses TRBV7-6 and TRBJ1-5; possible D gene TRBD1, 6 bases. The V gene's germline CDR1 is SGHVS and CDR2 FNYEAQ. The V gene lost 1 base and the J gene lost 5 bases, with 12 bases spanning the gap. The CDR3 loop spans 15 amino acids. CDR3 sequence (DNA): TGTGCCAGCAGCTTAGTTAACAGGGTAGATCAGCCCCAGCATTTT. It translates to CASSLVNRVDQPQHF.

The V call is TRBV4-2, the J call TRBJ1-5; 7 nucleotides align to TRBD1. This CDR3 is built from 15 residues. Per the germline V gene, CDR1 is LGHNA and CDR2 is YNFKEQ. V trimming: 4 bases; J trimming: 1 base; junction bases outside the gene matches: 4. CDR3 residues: CASSPQTGSNQPQHF. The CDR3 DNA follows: TGTGCCAGCAGCCCGCAGACAGGGAGCAATCAGCCCCAGCATTTT.

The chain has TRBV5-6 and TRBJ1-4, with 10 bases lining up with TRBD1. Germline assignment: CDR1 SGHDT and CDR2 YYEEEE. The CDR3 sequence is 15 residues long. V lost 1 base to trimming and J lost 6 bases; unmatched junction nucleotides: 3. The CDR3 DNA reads TGTGCCAGCAGCTTGTTGGGGACAGGGGATGAAAAACTGTTTTTT. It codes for CASSLLGTGDEKLFF.

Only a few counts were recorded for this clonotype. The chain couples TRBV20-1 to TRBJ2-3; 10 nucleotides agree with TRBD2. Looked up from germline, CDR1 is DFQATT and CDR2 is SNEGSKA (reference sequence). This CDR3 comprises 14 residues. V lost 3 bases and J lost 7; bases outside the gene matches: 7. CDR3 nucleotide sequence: TGCAGTGCTAGGGCTAGCGGGAGTGTTTATACGCAGTATTTT. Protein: CSARASGSVYTQYF.

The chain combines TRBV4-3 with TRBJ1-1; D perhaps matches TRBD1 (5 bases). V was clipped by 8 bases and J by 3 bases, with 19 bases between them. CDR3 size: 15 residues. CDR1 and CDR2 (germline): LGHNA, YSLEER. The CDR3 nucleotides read TGCGCCAGCCGCACCGGGACCGCGATAGACACTGAAGCTTTCTTT. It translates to CASRTGTAIDTEAFF.

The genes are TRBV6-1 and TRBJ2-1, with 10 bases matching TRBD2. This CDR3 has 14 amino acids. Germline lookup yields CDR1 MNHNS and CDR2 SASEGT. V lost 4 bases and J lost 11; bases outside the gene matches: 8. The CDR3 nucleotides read TGTGCCAGCAGTGTCCTAGCGGGAGTGGGTAAGCAGTTCTTC. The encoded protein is CASSVLAGVGKQFF.

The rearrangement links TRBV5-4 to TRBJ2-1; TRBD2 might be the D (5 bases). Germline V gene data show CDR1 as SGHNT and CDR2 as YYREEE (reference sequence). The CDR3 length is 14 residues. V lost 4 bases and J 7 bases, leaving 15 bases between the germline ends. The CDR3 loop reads CASSLGVGVNEQFF. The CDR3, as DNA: TGTGCCAGCAGCCTGGGTGTGGGAGTTAATGAGCAGTTCTTC.

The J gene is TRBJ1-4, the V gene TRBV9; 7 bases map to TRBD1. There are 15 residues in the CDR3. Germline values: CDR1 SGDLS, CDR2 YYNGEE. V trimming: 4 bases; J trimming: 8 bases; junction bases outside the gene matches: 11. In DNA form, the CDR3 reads TGTGCCAGCAGCCCCTGGACAGGCAGCGGAGAAAAACTGTTTTTT. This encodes CASSPWTGSGEKLFF.

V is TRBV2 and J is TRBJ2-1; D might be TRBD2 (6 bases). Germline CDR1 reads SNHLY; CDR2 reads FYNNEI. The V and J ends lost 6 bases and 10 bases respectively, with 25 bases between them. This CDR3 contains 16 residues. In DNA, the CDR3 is TGTGCCAGCAGCTTTCTTGGATTAGTGGGAGGAGGGGAGCAGTTCTTC. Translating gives CASSFLGLVGGGEQFF.

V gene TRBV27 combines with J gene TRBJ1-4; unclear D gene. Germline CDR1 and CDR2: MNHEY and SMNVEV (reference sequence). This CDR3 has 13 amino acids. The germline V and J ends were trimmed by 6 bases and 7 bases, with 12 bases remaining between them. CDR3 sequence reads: CASRPIMGEKLFF. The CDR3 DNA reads TGTGCCAGCAGACCGATCATGGGTGAAAAACTGTTTTTT.

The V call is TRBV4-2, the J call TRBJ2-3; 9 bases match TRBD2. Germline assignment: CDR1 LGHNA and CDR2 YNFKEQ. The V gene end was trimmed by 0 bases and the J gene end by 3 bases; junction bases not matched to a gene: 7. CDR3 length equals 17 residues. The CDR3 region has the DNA TGTGCCAGCAGCCAAGATCGGAGTAGCGGGGGTACAGATACGCAGTATTTT. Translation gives CASSQDRSSGGTDTQYF.

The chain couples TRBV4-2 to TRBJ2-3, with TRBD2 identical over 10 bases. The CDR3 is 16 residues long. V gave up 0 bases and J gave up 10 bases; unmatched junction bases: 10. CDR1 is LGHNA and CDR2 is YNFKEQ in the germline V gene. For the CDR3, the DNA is TGTGCCAGCAGCCAAGAAAAATACCTAGCGGGAGACGCGCAGTATTTT. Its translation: CASSQEKYLAGDAQYF.

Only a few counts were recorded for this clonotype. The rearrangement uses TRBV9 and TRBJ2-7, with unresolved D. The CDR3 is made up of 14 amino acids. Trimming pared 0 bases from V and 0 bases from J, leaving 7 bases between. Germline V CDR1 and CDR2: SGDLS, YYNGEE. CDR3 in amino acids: CASSVVQNSYEQYF. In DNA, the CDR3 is TGTGCCAGCAGCGTAGTTCAAAACTCCTACGAGCAGTACTTC.

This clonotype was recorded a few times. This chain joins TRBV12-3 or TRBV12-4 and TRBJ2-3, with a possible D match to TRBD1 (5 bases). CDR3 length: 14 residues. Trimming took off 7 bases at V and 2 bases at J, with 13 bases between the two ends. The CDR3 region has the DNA TGTGCCAGCACCCCCGGACACAACACAGATACGCAGTATTTT. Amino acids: CASTPGHNTDTQYF.

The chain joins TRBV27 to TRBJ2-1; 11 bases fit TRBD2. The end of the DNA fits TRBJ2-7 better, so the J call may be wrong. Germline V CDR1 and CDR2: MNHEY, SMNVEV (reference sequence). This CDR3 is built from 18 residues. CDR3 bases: TGTGCCAGCAGTTTATCAGTGGCTAGCGGGGGGAGGTACAATGAGCAGTACTTC. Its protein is CASSLSVASGGRYNEQYF.